This is a list of T cell receptor beta chains from one sample in a study of T cells in Graves' hyperthyroidism and ophthalmopathy. TCRdb used MiXCR to reprocess the multiplex PCR reads, holding one entry per CDR3 protein. The sample lists roughly 500,000 distinct CDR3 sequences, roughly 45% occurring once. Input material: peripheral blood or thyroid tissue (not recorded which). Source of these receptors: an adult woman with Graves' disease, either hyperthyroidism or ophthalmopathy (not recorded which). CDR3s include the opening cysteine and the closing phenylalanine or tryptophan. A D gene is named only where the DNA matches it firmly. Clone size is stated in some rows and not others, as once, few, many or a class when expanded.

CDR3 protein: CASGPGQGVLKLFF; CDR3 DNA: TGTGCCAGCGGGCCGGGGCAGGGTGTTCTAAAACTGTTTTTT; J gene: TRBJ1-4; D gene: NA; CDR3 length: 14; V gene: TRBV2; clone size: NA
CDR3 protein: CASSQWTVAQLSGEQYF; CDR3 DNA: TGTGCCAGCAGCCAATGGACAGTCGCCCAACTTAGCGGCGAGCAGTACTTC; J gene: TRBJ2-7; D gene: NA; CDR3 length: 17; V gene: TRBV3-1; clone size: NA
CDR3 protein: CASSLDQANTEAFF; CDR3 DNA: TGTGCCAGCAGCTTGGATCAGGCGAACACTGAAGCTTTCTTT; J gene: TRBJ1-1; D gene: NA; CDR3 length: 14; V gene: TRBV5-5; clone size: many
CDR3 protein: CSVIDYPPKETQYF; CDR3 DNA: TGCAGCGTCATCGACTATCCCCCGAAAGAGACCCAGTACTTC; J gene: TRBJ2-5; D gene: NA; CDR3 length: 14; V gene: TRBV29-1; clone size: NA
CDR3 protein: CASSFASGNKEQYF; CDR3 DNA: TGCGCCAGCAGCTTCGCTAGCGGTAATAAGGAGCAGTACTTC; J gene: TRBJ2-7; D gene: TRBD2; CDR3 length: 14; V gene: TRBV5-1; clone size: many
CDR3 protein: CASTRDNQPQHF; CDR3 DNA: TGTGCCAGCACCCGAGACAATCAGCCCCAGCATTTT; J gene: TRBJ1-5; D gene: NA; CDR3 length: 12; V gene: TRBV12-3/TRBV12-4; clone size: many
CDR3 protein: CASSQGSWPLAGAETQYF; CDR3 DNA: TGTGCCAGCAGCCAAGGCTCTTGGCCGCTAGCGGGAGCGGAGACCCAGTACTTC; J gene: TRBJ2-5; D gene: TRBD2; CDR3 length: 18; V gene: TRBV4-2; clone size: few
CDR3 protein: CASKKEQGIQPQHF; CDR3 DNA: TGCGCCAGCAAGAAGGAACAGGGCATCCAGCCCCAGCATTTT; J gene: TRBJ1-5; D gene: NA; CDR3 length: 14; V gene: TRBV10-2; clone size: NA
CDR3 protein: CASSAPREETQYF; CDR3 DNA: TGTGCCAGCAGCGCTCCCAGGGAAGAGACCCAGTACTTC; J gene: TRBJ2-5; D gene: NA; CDR3 length: 13; V gene: TRBV9; clone size: NA
CDR3 protein: CSAGQANTMGKLFF; CDR3 DNA: TGCAGCGCTGGGCAGGCGAACACCATGGGGAAACTGTTTTTT; J gene: TRBJ1-4; D gene: NA; CDR3 length: 14; V gene: TRBV29-1; clone size: NA
CDR3 protein: CASSATGDLDSPLHF; CDR3 DNA: TGCGCCAGCAGTGCAACAGGGGATTTGGATTCACCCCTCCACTTT; J gene: TRBJ1-6; D gene: TRBD1; CDR3 length: 15; V gene: TRBV10-2; clone size: once
CDR3 protein: CASGSEKLFF; CDR3 DNA: TGTGCCAGCGGAAGTGAAAAACTGTTTTTT; J gene: TRBJ1-4; D gene: NA; CDR3 length: 10; V gene: TRBV2; clone size: many
CDR3 protein: CATSSGTSGSAGELFF; CDR3 DNA: TGTGCCACCAGCTCCGGGACTAGCGGGAGCGCCGGGGAGCTGTTTTTT; J gene: TRBJ2-2; D gene: TRBD2; CDR3 length: 16; V gene: TRBV15; clone size: many
CDR3 protein: CSARGRVARGHGTQYF; CDR3 DNA: TGCAGTGCTAGAGGGCGGGTGGCGCGGGGCCATGGGACCCAGTACTTC; J gene: TRBJ2-5; D gene: NA; CDR3 length: 16; V gene: TRBV20-1; clone size: many
CDR3 protein: CASSIRTGDEQYF; CDR3 DNA: TGTGCCAGTAGTATCCGGACAGGGGACGAGCAGTACTTC; J gene: TRBJ2-7; D gene: TRBD1; CDR3 length: 13; V gene: TRBV19; clone size: NA
CDR3 protein: CSASEAGVGYTF; CDR3 DNA: TGCAGTGCTAGCGAGGCAGGGGTTGGCTACACCTTC; J gene: TRBJ1-2; D gene: NA; CDR3 length: 12; V gene: TRBV20-1; clone size: once
CDR3 protein: CASSIHPGQGASEAFF; CDR3 DNA: TGTGCCAGCAGTATTCACCCGGGACAGGGGGCCTCTGAAGCTTTCTTT; J gene: TRBJ1-1; D gene: TRBD1; CDR3 length: 16; V gene: TRBV7-9; clone size: NA
CDR3 protein: CADTIRGTSGSGANVLTF; CDR3 DNA: TGTGCCGACACAATCCGGGGGACTAGCGGTTCTGGGGCCAACGTCCTGACTTTC; J gene: TRBJ2-6; D gene: TRBD2; CDR3 length: 18; V gene: TRBV11-2; clone size: NA
CDR3 protein: CASSQMGLAGAQETQYF; CDR3 DNA: TGCGCCAGCAGCCAGATGGGACTAGCGGGAGCCCAAGAGACCCAGTACTTC; J gene: TRBJ2-5; D gene: TRBD2; CDR3 length: 17; V gene: TRBV4-1; clone size: NA
CDR3 protein: CASSLGDTGNQPQHF; CDR3 DNA: TGTGCCAGCAGCTTGGGGGATACCGGCAATCAGCCCCAGCATTTT; J gene: TRBJ1-5; D gene: NA; CDR3 length: 15; V gene: TRBV5-8; clone size: many
CDR3 protein: CASSTRDRPSPLHF; CDR3 DNA: TGTGCCAGCAGCACCCGGGACAGACCCTCACCCCTCCACTTT; J gene: TRBJ1-6; D gene: TRBD1; CDR3 length: 14; V gene: TRBV9; clone size: NA
CDR3 protein: CASSHLVFSGANVLTF; CDR3 DNA: TGTGCCAGCAGCCATCTGGTGTTCTCGGGGGCCAACGTCCTGACTTTC; J gene: TRBJ2-6; D gene: NA; CDR3 length: 16; V gene: TRBV7-8; clone size: many
CDR3 protein: CASSQVATYEQYF; CDR3 DNA: TGTGCCAGCAGCCAAGTAGCAACCTACGAGCAGTACTTC; J gene: TRBJ2-7; D gene: NA; CDR3 length: 13; V gene: TRBV7-9; clone size: NA
CDR3 protein: CASSYAVGKTEAFF; CDR3 DNA: TGTGCCAGTAGTTATGCAGTCGGGAAAACTGAAGCTTTCTTT; J gene: TRBJ1-1; D gene: NA; CDR3 length: 14; V gene: TRBV19; clone size: NA
CDR3 protein: CSAGGTGGETQYF; CDR3 DNA: TGCAGCGCCGGAGGGACCGGAGGGGAGACCCAGTACTTC; J gene: TRBJ2-5; D gene: NA; CDR3 length: 13; V gene: TRBV29-1; clone size: many
CDR3 protein: CASSPSMLDEKLFF; CDR3 DNA: TGTGCCAGCAGTCCCTCTATGCTGGATGAAAAACTGTTTTTT; J gene: TRBJ1-4; D gene: NA; CDR3 length: 14; V gene: TRBV12-3/TRBV12-4; clone size: once
CDR3 protein: CASSWDRAGANVLTF; CDR3 DNA: TGCGCCAGCAGCTGGGACAGGGCTGGGGCCAACGTCCTGACTTTC; J gene: TRBJ2-6; D gene: TRBD1; CDR3 length: 15; V gene: TRBV5-1; clone size: NA
CDR3 protein: CASSSQRRTSGRGYEQYF; CDR3 DNA: TGTGCCAGCAGCTCACAGAGGCGAACTAGCGGGAGGGGTTACGAGCAGTACTTC; J gene: TRBJ2-7; D gene: TRBD2; CDR3 length: 18; V gene: TRBV7-2; clone size: many
CDR3 protein: CSASSRRGSPLHF; CDR3 DNA: TGCAGTGCTAGCAGCAGGCGGGGATCACCCCTCCACTTT; J gene: TRBJ1-6; D gene: NA; CDR3 length: 13; V gene: TRBV20-1; clone size: NA
CDR3 protein: CSVAWGRGPTDTQYF; CDR3 DNA: TGCAGCGTTGCTTGGGGTAGGGGACCCACAGATACGCAGTATTTT; J gene: TRBJ2-3; D gene: NA; CDR3 length: 15; V gene: TRBV29-1; clone size: NA
CDR3 protein: CASSLMHLANTGELFF; CDR3 DNA: TGTGCCAGCAGCTTAATGCATCTGGCGAACACCGGGGAGCTGTTTTTT; J gene: TRBJ2-2; D gene: NA; CDR3 length: 16; V gene: TRBV7-2; clone size: many
CDR3 protein: CASSPGQGDEKLFF; CDR3 DNA: TGTGCCAGCAGTCCGGGACAGGGTGATGAAAAACTGTTTTTT; J gene: TRBJ1-4; D gene: TRBD1; CDR3 length: 14; V gene: TRBV7-9; clone size: NA
CDR3 protein: CSVLTGSGNTIYF; CDR3 DNA: TGCAGCGTCCTAACAGGCTCTGGAAACACCATATATTTT; J gene: TRBJ1-3; D gene: NA; CDR3 length: 13; V gene: TRBV29-1; clone size: NA
CDR3 protein: CASSLVVGYTF; CDR3 DNA: TGTGCCAGCAGCTTAGTCGTTGGCTACACCTTC; J gene: TRBJ1-2; D gene: NA; CDR3 length: 11; V gene: TRBV7-3; clone size: many
CDR3 protein: CSGAGEAFF; CDR3 DNA: TGCAGCGGGGCGGGTGAAGCTTTCTTT; J gene: TRBJ1-1; D gene: NA; CDR3 length: 9; V gene: TRBV29-1; clone size: NA
CDR3 protein: CAISESVEGSYEQYF; CDR3 DNA: TGTGCCATCAGTGAGTCGGTGGAGGGCTCCTACGAGCAGTACTTC; J gene: TRBJ2-7; D gene: NA; CDR3 length: 15; V gene: TRBV10-3; clone size: many
CDR3 protein: CSVEDLFRGSNTEAFF; CDR3 DNA: TGCAGCGTTGAAGATCTTTTCAGGGGATCAAACACTGAAGCTTTCTTT; J gene: TRBJ1-1; D gene: NA; CDR3 length: 16; V gene: TRBV29-1; clone size: many
CDR3 protein: CASSLGTGDNYGYTF; CDR3 DNA: TGTGCCAGCAGCCTCGGGACAGGGGATAACTATGGCTACACCTTC; J gene: TRBJ1-2; D gene: TRBD1; CDR3 length: 15; V gene: TRBV7-9; clone size: NA
CDR3 protein: CASRAGSTNTEAFF; CDR3 DNA: TGCGCCAGCAGGGCAGGGTCCACGAACACTGAAGCTTTCTTT; J gene: TRBJ1-1; D gene: NA; CDR3 length: 14; V gene: TRBV5-1; clone size: many
CDR3 protein: CSVQRQQGYTEAFF; CDR3 DNA: TGCAGCGTGCAACGACAGCAGGGTTACACTGAAGCTTTCTTT; J gene: TRBJ1-1; D gene: NA; CDR3 length: 14; V gene: TRBV29-1; clone size: few
CDR3 protein: CAISEIWGETQYF; CDR3 DNA: TGTGCCATCAGTGAGATTTGGGGCGAGACCCAGTACTTC; J gene: TRBJ2-5; D gene: NA; CDR3 length: 13; V gene: TRBV10-3; clone size: NA
CDR3 protein: CASSLAGDRSGNTF; CDR3 DNA: TGTGCCAGCAGCTTGGCCGGGGACAGGTCCGGAAACACCTTC; J gene: TRBJ1-2; D gene: TRBD1; CDR3 length: 14; V gene: TRBV5-6; clone size: NA
CDR3 protein: CASSPAGNGYTF; CDR3 DNA: TGTGCCAGTAGTCCGGCAGGGAATGGCTACACCTTC; J gene: TRBJ1-2; D gene: NA; CDR3 length: 12; V gene: TRBV19; clone size: few
CDR3 protein: CASSGTGGELFF; CDR3 DNA: TGTGCCAGCAGTGGGACAGGCGGGGAGCTGTTTTTT; J gene: TRBJ2-2; D gene: TRBD1; CDR3 length: 12; V gene: TRBV12-3/TRBV12-4; clone size: many
CDR3 protein: CASSPRSTGELFF; CDR3 DNA: TGTGCTAGCAGCCCTCGGTCCACCGGGGAGCTGTTTTTT; J gene: TRBJ2-2; D gene: NA; CDR3 length: 13; V gene: TRBV7-7; clone size: many
CDR3 protein: CASGTGVVAQHF; CDR3 DNA: TGTGCCAGCGGGACAGGGGTGGTCGCCCAGCATTTT; J gene: TRBJ1-5; D gene: TRBD1; CDR3 length: 12; V gene: TRBV6-1; clone size: once
CDR3 protein: CASSVAETQYF; CDR3 DNA: TGTGCCAGCAGTGTTGCGGAGACCCAGTACTTC; J gene: TRBJ2-5; D gene: NA; CDR3 length: 11; V gene: TRBV2; clone size: many
CDR3 protein: CATSDLPTGFANTGELFF; CDR3 DNA: TGTGCCACCAGTGATTTGCCCACAGGGTTCGCGAACACCGGGGAGCTGTTTTTT; J gene: TRBJ2-2; D gene: NA; CDR3 length: 18; V gene: TRBV24-1; clone size: many
CDR3 protein: CASLGGAYEQYF; CDR3 DNA: TGTGCCAGCCTTGGGGGGGCCTACGAGCAGTACTTC; J gene: TRBJ2-7; D gene: TRBD2; CDR3 length: 12; V gene: TRBV7-2; clone size: NA